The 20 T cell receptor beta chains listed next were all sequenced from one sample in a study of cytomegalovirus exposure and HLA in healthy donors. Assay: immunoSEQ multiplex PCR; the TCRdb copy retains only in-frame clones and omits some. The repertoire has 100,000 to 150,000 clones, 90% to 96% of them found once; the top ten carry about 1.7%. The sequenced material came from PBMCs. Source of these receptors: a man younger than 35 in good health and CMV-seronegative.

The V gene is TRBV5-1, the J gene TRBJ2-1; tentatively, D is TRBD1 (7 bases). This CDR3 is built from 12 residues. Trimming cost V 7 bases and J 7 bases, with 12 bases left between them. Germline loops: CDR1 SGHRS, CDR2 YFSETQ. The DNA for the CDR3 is TGCGCCAGCCAGGGGGGAAGGAATGAGCAGTTCTTC. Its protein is CASQGGRNEQFF.

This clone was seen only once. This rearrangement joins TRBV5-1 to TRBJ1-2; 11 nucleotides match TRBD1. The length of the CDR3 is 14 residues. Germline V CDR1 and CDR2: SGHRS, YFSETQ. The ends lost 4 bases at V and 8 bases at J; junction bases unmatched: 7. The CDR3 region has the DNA TGCGCCAGCAGCCCCGGACAGGGGGCGCGAGGCTACACCTTC. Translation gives CASSPGQGARGYTF.

The CDR3 region is CASSISGNYEQYF. The CDR3 DNA sequence: TGTGCCAGCAGTATTAGCGGGAATTACGAGCAGTACTTC. The rearrangement links TRBV6-5 to TRBJ2-7; TRBD2 aligns across 8 bases. CDR1 is MNHEY and CDR2 is SVGAGI in the germline V gene. The CDR3 runs 13 residues. The V gene end was trimmed by 5 bases and the J gene end by 4 bases; junction bases not matched to a gene: 4.

For the CDR3, the DNA is TGTGCCAGCAGCTTACCTAGCGGGAGGTACAATGAGCAGTTCTTC. This gives the protein CASSLPSGRYNEQFF. The V gene is TRBV7-2, the J gene TRBJ2-1; 11 positions match TRBD2. Germline CDR1 is SGHTA and CDR2 is FQGNSA. V gave up 2 bases and J gave up 4 bases; unmatched junction bases: 1. The CDR3 runs to 15 residues.

As DNA, the CDR3 is TGTGCCAGCAGCCAAGTCCTACCGATCCAGTACTTC. Translating gives CASSQVLPIQYF. V usage is TRBV14 and J usage is TRBJ2-5; unclear D gene. The CDR3 runs to 12 residues. Germline V gene lookup returns CDR1 SGHDN and CDR2 FVKESK. V was cut by 1 base and J by 10 bases, with 10 bases left in between.

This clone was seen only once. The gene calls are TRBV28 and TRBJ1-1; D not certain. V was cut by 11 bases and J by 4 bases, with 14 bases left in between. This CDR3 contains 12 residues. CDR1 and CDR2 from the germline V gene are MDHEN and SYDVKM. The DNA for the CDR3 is TGTGCCTCCGGGATCGCCGGCACTGAAGCTTTCTTT. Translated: CASGIAGTEAFF.

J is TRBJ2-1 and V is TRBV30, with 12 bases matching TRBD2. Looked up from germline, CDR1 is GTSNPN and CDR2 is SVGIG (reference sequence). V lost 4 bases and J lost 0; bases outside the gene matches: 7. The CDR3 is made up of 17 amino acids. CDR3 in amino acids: CAWTGLAGLSSYNEQFF. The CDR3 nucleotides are TGTGCCTGGACCGGACTAGCGGGATTGAGCTCCTACAATGAGCAGTTCTTC.

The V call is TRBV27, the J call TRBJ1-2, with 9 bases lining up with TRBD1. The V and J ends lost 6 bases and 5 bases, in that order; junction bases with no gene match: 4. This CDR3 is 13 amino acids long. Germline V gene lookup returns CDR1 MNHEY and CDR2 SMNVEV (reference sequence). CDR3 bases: TGTGCCAGCAGCCCGGGACAGGGTTATGGCTACACCTTC. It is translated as CASSPGQGYGYTF.

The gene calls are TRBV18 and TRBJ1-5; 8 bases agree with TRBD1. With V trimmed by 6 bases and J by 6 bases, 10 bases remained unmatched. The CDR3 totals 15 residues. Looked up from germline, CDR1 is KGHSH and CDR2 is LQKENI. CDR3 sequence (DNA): TGTGCCAGCTCGGGCGGACAGGGCCCCTCTCAGCCCCAGCATTTT. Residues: CASSGGQGPSQPQHF.

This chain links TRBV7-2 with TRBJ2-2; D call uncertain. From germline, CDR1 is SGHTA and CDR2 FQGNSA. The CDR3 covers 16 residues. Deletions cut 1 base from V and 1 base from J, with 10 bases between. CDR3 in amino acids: CASSLVGLGNTGELFF. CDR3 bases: TGTGCCAGCAGCTTAGTTGGCCTAGGGAACACCGGGGAGCTGTTTTTT.

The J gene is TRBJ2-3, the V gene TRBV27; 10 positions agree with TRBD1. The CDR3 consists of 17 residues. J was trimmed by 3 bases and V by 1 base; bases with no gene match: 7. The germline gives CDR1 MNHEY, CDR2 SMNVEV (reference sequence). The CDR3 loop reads CASSLYSDRGRTDTQYF. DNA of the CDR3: TGTGCCAGCAGTTTATACTCCGACAGGGGGCGAACAGATACGCAGTATTTT.

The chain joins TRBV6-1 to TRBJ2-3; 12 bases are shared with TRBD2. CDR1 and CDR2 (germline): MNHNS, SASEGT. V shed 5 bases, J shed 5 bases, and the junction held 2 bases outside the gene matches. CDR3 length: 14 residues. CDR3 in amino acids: CASSLGLAGDTQYF. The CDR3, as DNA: TGTGCCAGCAGTTTGGGACTAGCGGGAGATACGCAGTATTTT.

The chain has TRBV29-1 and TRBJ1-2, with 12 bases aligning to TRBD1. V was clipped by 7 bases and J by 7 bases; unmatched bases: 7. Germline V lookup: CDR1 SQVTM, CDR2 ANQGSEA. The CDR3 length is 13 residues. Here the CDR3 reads CSARGQGALGYTF. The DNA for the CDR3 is TGCAGCGCTAGGGGACAGGGGGCGCTTGGCTACACCTTC.

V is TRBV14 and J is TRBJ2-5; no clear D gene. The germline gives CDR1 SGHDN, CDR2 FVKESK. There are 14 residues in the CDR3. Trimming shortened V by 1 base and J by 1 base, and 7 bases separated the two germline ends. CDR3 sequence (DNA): TGTGCCAGCAGCCAAGCCGCCGGCCAAGAGACCCAGTACTTC. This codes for CASSQAAGQETQYF.

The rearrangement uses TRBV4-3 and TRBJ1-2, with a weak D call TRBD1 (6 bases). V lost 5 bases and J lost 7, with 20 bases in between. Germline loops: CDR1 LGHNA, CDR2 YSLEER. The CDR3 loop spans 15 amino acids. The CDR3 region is CASSRARTVMVGYTF. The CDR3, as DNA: TGCGCCAGCAGCAGGGCAAGGACAGTAATGGTTGGCTACACCTTC.

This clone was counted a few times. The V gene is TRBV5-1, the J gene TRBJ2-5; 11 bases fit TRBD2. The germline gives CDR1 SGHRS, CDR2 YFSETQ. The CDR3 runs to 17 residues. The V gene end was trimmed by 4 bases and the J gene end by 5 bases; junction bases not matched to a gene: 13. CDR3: CASSRLAGGAVQETQYF. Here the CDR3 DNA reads TGCGCCAGCAGCCGGCTAGCGGGAGGCGCAGTCCAGGAGACCCAGTACTTC.

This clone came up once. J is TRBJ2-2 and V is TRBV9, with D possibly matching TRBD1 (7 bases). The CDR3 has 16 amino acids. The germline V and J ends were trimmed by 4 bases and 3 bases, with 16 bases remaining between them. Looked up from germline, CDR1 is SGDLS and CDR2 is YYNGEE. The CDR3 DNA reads TGTGCCAGCAGCCCGGGAGAGGGGGCCTACACCGGGGAGCTGTTTTTT. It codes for CASSPGEGAYTGELFF.

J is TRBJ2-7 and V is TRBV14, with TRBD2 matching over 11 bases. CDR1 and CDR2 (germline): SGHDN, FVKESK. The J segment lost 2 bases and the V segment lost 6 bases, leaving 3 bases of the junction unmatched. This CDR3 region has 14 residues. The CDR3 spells CASRLSGRAYEQYF. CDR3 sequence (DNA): TGTGCCAGCAGGCTTAGCGGGAGGGCCTACGAGCAGTACTTC.

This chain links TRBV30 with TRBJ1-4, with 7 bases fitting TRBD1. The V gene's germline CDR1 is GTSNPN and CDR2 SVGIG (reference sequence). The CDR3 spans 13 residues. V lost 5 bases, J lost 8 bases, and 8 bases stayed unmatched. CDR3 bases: TGTGCCTGGGGGACAGCTAACAGAGAAAAACTGTTTTTT. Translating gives CAWGTANREKLFF.

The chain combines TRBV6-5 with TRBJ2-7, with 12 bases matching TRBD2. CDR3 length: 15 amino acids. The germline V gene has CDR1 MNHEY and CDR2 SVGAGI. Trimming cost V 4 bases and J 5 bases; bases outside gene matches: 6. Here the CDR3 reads CASSLTSGRYNEQYF. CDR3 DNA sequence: TGTGCCAGCAGTTTAACTAGCGGGAGGTACAACGAGCAGTACTTC.